This T cell receptor (beta chain) was sequenced during a study of blood T cell repertoires in COVID-19. Study details: The study drew acute and convalescent COVID-19 samples from the United States, Italy and Spain.

V was pared by 2 bases and J by 0 bases, with 3 bases of the junction left unmatched. The CDR3 consists of 15 residues. Germline V gene data show CDR1 as SGHDT and CDR2 as YYEEEE. TCRdb's copy holds only in-frame clones and misses some; the assay was immunoSEQ multiplex PCR. The sample carries about 310,000 clones, 80% to 90% recorded once. In regard to this clone: A much bigger clone sits one base away, suggesting this may be a read error.

Participants had their cohort set by participant-reported clinical history. The chain combines TRBV5-6 with TRBJ1-1, with 8 bases matching TRBD1. Material for sequencing was PBMCs or T cells enriched from blood (not recorded which). This TCR derives from a woman younger than 35 who had recovered from COVID-19. CDR3 coding DNA: TGTGCCAGCAGCTTCGGGACAGGTATGAACACTGAAGCTTTCTTT. It is translated as CASSFGTGMNTEAFF.